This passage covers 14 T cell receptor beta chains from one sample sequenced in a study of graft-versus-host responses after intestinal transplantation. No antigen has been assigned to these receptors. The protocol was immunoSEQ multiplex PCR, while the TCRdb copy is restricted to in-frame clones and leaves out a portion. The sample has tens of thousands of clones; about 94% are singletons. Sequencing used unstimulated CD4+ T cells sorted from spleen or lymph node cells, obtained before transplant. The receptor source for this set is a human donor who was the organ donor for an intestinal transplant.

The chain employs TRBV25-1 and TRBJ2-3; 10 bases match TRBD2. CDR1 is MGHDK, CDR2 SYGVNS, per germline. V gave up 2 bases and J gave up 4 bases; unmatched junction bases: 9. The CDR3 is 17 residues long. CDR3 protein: CASSEPERGGRSDTQYF. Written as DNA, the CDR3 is TGTGCCAGCAGTGAACCCGAGCGGGGGGGTCGTTCAGATACGCAGTATTTT.

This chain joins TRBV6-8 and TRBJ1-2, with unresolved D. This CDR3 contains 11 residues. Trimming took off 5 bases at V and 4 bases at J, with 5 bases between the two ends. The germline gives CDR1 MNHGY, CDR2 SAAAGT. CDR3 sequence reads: CASSEGYGYTF. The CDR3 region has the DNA TGTGCCAGCAGTGAGGGCTATGGCTACACCTTC.

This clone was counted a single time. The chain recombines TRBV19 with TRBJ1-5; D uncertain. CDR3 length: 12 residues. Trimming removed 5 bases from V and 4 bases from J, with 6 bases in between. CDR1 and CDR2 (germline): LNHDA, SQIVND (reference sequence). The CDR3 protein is CASSQWNQPQHF. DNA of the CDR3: TGTGCCAGTAGTCAGTGGAATCAGCCCCAGCATTTT.

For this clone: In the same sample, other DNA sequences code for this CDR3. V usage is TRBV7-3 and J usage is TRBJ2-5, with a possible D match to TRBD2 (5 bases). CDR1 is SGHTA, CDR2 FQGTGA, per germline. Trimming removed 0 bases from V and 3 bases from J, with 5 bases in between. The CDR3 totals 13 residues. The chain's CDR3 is CASSLTREETQYF. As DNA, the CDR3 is TGTGCCAGCAGCTTAACGAGGGAAGAGACCCAGTACTTC.

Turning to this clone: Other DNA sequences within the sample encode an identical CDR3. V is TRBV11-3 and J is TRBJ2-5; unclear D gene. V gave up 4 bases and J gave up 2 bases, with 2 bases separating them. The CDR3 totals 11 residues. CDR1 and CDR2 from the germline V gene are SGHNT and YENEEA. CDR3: CASSSQETQYF. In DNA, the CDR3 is TGTGCCAGCAGCTCACAAGAGACCCAGTACTTC. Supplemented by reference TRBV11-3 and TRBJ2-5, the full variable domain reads EAGVVQSPRYKIIEKKQPVAFWCNPISGHNTLYWYLQNLGQGPELLIRYENEEAVDDSQLPKDRFSAERLKGVDSTLKIQPAELGDSAVYLCASSSQETQYFGPGTRLLVL.

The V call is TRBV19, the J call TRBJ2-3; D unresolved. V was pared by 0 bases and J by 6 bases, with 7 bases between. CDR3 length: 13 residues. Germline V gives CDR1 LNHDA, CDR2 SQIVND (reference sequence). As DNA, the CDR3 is TGTGCCAGTAGTATAGATCGAAGGGATACGCAGTATTTT. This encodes CASSIDRRDTQYF.

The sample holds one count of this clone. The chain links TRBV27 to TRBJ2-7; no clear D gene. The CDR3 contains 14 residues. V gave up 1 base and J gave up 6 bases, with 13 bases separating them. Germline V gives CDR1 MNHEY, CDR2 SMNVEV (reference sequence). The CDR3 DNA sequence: TGTGCCAGCAGTTTATTGGGTGTTCGTCTCGAGCAGTACTTC. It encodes CASSLLGVRLEQYF.

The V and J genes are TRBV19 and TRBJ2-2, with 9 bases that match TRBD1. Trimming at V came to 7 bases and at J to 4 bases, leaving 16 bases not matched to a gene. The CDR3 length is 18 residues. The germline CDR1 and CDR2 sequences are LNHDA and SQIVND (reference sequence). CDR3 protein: CASKYRDREEFSTGELFF. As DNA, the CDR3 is TGTGCCAGTAAATATAGGGACAGGGAGGAATTTTCCACCGGGGAGCTGTTTTTT. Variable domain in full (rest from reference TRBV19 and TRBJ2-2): DGGITQSPKYLFRKEGQNVTLSCEQNLNHDAMYWYRQDPGQGLRLIYYSQIVNDFQKGDIAEGYSVSREKKESFPLTVTSAQKNPTAFYLCASKYRDREEFSTGELFFGEGSRLTVL.

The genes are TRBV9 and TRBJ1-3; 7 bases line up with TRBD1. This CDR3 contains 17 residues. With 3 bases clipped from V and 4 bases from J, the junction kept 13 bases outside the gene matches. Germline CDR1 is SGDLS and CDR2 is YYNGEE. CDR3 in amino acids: CASSAMTGLEFGNTIYF. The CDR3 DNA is TGTGCCAGCAGCGCCATGACAGGGTTAGAGTTCGGAAACACCATATATTTT.

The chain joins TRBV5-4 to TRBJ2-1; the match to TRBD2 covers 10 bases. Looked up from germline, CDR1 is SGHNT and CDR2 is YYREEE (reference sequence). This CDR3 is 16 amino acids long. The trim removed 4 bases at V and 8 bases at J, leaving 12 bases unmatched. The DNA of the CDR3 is TGTGCCAGCAGCCGGGCCGCCAGCGGGGGGGTCGATGAGCAGTTCTTC. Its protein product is CASSRAASGGVDEQFF.

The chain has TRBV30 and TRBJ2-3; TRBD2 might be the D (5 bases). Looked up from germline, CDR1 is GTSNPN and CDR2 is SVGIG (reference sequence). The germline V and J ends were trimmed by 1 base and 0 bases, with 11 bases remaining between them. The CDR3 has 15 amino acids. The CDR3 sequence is CAWSGSGASTDTQYF. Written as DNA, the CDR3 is TGTGCCTGGAGTGGGAGCGGAGCTAGCACAGATACGCAGTATTTT.

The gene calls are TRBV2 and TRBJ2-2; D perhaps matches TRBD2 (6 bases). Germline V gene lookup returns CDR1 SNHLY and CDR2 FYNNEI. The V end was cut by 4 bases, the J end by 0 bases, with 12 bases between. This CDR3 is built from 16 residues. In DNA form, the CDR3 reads TGTGCCAGCAGTGTACGCACGGGGGCGAACACCGGGGAGCTGTTTTTT. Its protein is CASSVRTGANTGELFF.

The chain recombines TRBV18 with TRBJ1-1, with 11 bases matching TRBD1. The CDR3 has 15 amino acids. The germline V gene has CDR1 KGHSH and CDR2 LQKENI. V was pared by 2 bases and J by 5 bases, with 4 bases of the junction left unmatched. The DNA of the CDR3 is TGTGCCAGCTCACCAACCGGGACAGGGGGAACTGAAGCTTTCTTT. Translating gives CASSPTGTGGTEAFF.

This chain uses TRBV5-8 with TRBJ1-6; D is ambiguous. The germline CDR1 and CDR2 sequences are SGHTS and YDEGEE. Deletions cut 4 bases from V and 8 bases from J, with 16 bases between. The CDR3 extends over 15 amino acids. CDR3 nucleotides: TGTGCCAGCAGCCCCGCAACCTGGGCGGATTCACCCCTCCACTTT. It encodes CASSPATWADSPLHF.